The 11 T cell receptor beta chains given below trace back to one sample, sequenced in a study of TET2 disruption in CD19-targeted CAR T cells. The protocol was immunoSEQ multiplex PCR, while the TCRdb copy is restricted to in-frame clones and leaves out a portion. The clone table shows roughly 26,000 clones, with the ten largest holding approximately 1.8%. These receptors' antigens are unknown. Indicated treatment: autologous CTL019 cells: CD19 CAR with 4-1BB and CD3 zeta domains. Source: CD8- CAR+ T cells sorted from cultured blood T cells, taken for CD19 CAR T cell therapy. The sample's subset: CD8-negative CAR-positive T cells from the infusion product. The source is a man in his 70s with chronic lymphocytic leukemia.

Comment on this clone: The missing CDR3 end, 3 residues past where the read stops, is filled in from the germline J gene. The gene calls are TRBV9 and TRBJ2-3, with 8 bases aligning to TRBD2. CDR1 and CDR2 (germline): SGDLS, YYNGEE. V lost 0 bases, J lost 2 bases, and 5 bases stayed unmatched. This CDR3 has 16 amino acids. The chain's CDR3 is CASSVAVAGTTDTQYF. CDR3 DNA, as far as it was read: TGTGCCAGCAGCGTAGCGGTAGCGGGGACCACAGATACG.

Note on this clone: Read data end 3 residues before the CDR3 end; the end is taken from the germline J gene. J is TRBJ1-4 and V is TRBV20-1; 10 nucleotides agree with TRBD1. CDR1 DFQATT and CDR2 SNEGSKA come from the germline V gene (reference sequence). The CDR3 loop spans 16 amino acids. CDR3 sequence reads: CSARSGTGAPNSPLFF. The part of the CDR3 DNA that was read is TGCAGTGCTAGATCAGGGACAGGGGCGCCCAATTCACCA.

Comment on this clone: Other DNA sequences from this sample encode an identical CDR3 as well. Incomplete CDR3 DNA: TGTGCCAGTAGCCCCACAGGGGGTGGTGGGGAGACC. Its protein product is CASSPTGGGGET. The whole CDR3 protein is CASSPTGGGGETAFF. The V gene is TRBV19, the J gene TRBJ1-1; 8 nucleotides agree with TRBD1. The CDR3 goes on 3 residues after the read ends, and that part is filled in from the germline J gene. The CDR3 is 15 amino acids. Germline CDR1 and CDR2: LNHDA and SQIVND (reference sequence).

Notes on this clone: The read ends 3 residues shy of where the CDR3 ends; the end is completed using the germline J gene. This chain connects TRBV30 to TRBJ1-4; 7 nucleotides align to TRBD1. Germline V lookup: CDR1 GTSNPN, CDR2 SVGIG (reference sequence). V lost 1 base, J lost 8 bases, and 10 bases stayed unmatched. The CDR3 extends over 15 amino acids. The CDR3 loop reads CAWSEKGGAGEKLFF. The CDR3 bases that were read are TGTGCCTGGAGTGAGAAAGGGGGCGCCGGGGAAAAA.

A note on this clone: The sequence runs out 3 residues before the end of the CDR3; the remainder is reconstructed from the germline J gene. This chain connects TRBV18 to TRBJ1-2; unclear D gene. From germline, CDR1 is KGHSH and CDR2 LQKENI. The CDR3 contains 12 residues. CDR3 protein: CASSPASYEYTF. The CDR3 bases that were read are TGTGCCAGCTCACCAGCTAGCTATGAA.

A remark on this clone: The CDR3 end lies 3 residues beyond the end of the read and is filled in from the germline J gene. V and J are TRBV6-1 and TRBJ1-6; perhaps TRBD1 as D (6 bases). Germline-derived CDR1 and CDR2 are MNHNS and SASEGT. V lost 5 bases to trimming and J lost 6 bases, with 14 bases between them. The CDR3 spans 15 residues. The CDR3 spells CASSKETGGNSPLHF. The covered CDR3 bases are TGTGCCAGCAGTAAAGAGACAGGCGGTAATTCACCC.

Worth noting for this clone: Sequencing ends 3 residues short of the CDR3 end; the germline J gene provides the rest. The chain couples TRBV28 to TRBJ2-1; D might be TRBD1 (7 bases). The germline V gene has CDR1 MDHEN and CDR2 SYDVKM. The CDR3 spans 19 residues. Trimming took 6 bases from V and 0 from J, leaving 24 bases between them. Here the CDR3 reads CASRGGQKTLLSSYNEQFF. The CDR3 bases that were read are TGTGCCAGCAGGGGGGGACAGAAGACCCTCTTGAGCTCCTACAATGAG.

About this clone: The observed sequence ends 3 residues before the CDR3 terminus, with the missing tail filled in from the germline J gene. At the DNA level, this CDR3 is encoded by other sequences in the same sample as well. The chain employs TRBV2 and TRBJ1-2, with 11 bases lining up with TRBD1. The CDR3 runs to 15 residues. Looked up from germline, CDR1 is SNHLY and CDR2 is FYNNEI. Here the CDR3 reads CASSDSGQGAGGYTF. The sequenced CDR3 bases are TGTGCCAGCAGTGACAGCGGACAGGGGGCAGGGGGT.

With regard to this clone: The missing CDR3 end, 3 residues past where the read stops, is filled in from the germline J gene. The rearrangement links TRBV15 to TRBJ1-1; the D is unclear. V gave up 4 bases and J gave up 4 bases, with 13 bases separating them. This CDR3 has 14 amino acids. From germline, CDR1 is LNHNV and CDR2 YYDKDF (reference sequence). CDR3 residues: CATSTDKLGTEAFF. The CDR3 DNA, read in part, is TGTGCCACCAGCACCGACAAATTAGGCACTGAA.

As concerns this clone: The read ends 3 residues before the CDR3 terminus; that terminus is restored from the germline J gene. V and J are TRBV4-2 and TRBJ2-7; perhaps TRBD2 as D (6 bases). V lost 5 bases to trimming and J lost 2 bases, with 19 bases between them. CDR3 length: 16 amino acids. Germline V CDR1 and CDR2: LGHNA, YNFKEQ. The CDR3 loop reads CASSVSSGTAPYEQYF. CDR3 DNA (partial): TGTGCCAGCAGCGTGTCTTCAGGGACTGCCCCCTACGAG.

Turning to this clone: The sequence runs out 3 residues before the end of the CDR3; the remainder is reconstructed from the germline J gene. The gene calls are TRBV19 and TRBJ1-2, with 11 bases lining up with TRBD1. Germline V gives CDR1 LNHDA, CDR2 SQIVND (reference sequence). CDR3 length equals 14 residues. The CDR3 is CASRVDRGQDTYTF. The covered CDR3 bases are TGTGCCAGTAGGGTGGACAGGGGGCAAGATACC.